Below are 16 T cell receptor beta chains sequenced from a single sample in a study of blood T cells in healthy people across ages. Through a sample-barcoded 5' primer and a J-beta primer mix, a second PCR was run for roughly 7 to 11 cycles. TCRdb reanalysed the 5' RACE reads using MiXCR and keeps one entry per CDR3 protein. The sample contains about 1,500,000 distinct CDR3 sequences, roughly 30% of which appear only once. What was sequenced was blood. Source of these receptors: a woman under 40 in good health.

This clonotype appeared many times. The chain employs TRBV6-6 and TRBJ1-2; D perhaps matches TRBD1 (5 bases). Trimming left V 10 bases short and J 4 bases short, with 16 bases between. This CDR3 region has 13 residues. The germline V gene encodes CDR1 MNHNY and CDR2 SVGAGI (reference sequence). CDR3 in amino acids: CATADTGLYGYTF. In DNA, the CDR3 is TGTGCCACCGCGGACACAGGTCTCTATGGCTACACCTTC.

The sample holds many counts of this clonotype. This rearrangement joins TRBV20-1 to TRBJ2-7, with D uncertain. Trimming took 1 base from V and 4 from J, leaving 11 bases between them. This CDR3 has 13 amino acids. Germline CDR1 and CDR2: DFQATT and SNEGSKA (reference sequence). As DNA, the CDR3 is TGCAGTGCTAGAGCTGAGATTGGGTACGAGCAGTACTTC. Amino acid sequence: CSARAEIGYEQYF.

This clonotype was picked up a small number of times. One end of the junction is discordant with germline, which a read error may explain. The chain uses TRBV20-1 and TRBJ2-3; TRBD2 might be the D (6 bases). The CDR3 is 14 residues long. Germline V gives CDR1 DFQATT, CDR2 SNEGSKA (reference sequence). The CDR3 loop is CGAPGGNPTDTQYF. The CDR3 nucleotides are TGCGGTGCGCCGGGCGGGAACCCCACAGATACGCAGTATTTT.

This clonotype was picked up a small number of times. The CDR3 is CATSPGNYGYTF. The DNA of the CDR3 is TGTGCCACCTCACCGGGTAACTATGGCTACACCTTC. The chain couples TRBV24-1 to TRBJ1-2; D unresolved. V was cut by 9 bases and J by 1 base, with 8 bases left in between. CDR3 length equals 12 residues. Germline loops: CDR1 KGHDR, CDR2 SFDVKD.

The V gene is TRBV7-3, the J gene TRBJ2-5; perhaps TRBD2 as D (5 bases). The CDR3 length is 15 residues. V was pared by 4 bases and J by 5 bases, with 17 bases between. In germline, CDR1 is SGHTA, CDR2 FQGTGA. For the CDR3, the DNA is TGTGCCAGCAGCTCTTTCAGGCTAGCCGAGGAGACCCAGTACTTC. Protein product: CASSSFRLAEETQYF.

This clonotype has at least ten counts. The rearrangement uses TRBV24-1 and TRBJ2-1; 8 nucleotides match TRBD2. CDR1 and CDR2 (germline): KGHDR, SFDVKD. The CDR3 extends over 16 amino acids. V shed 1 base, J shed 1 base, and the junction held 2 bases outside the gene matches. The CDR3 is CATSDFRGGSYNEQFF. CDR3 DNA: TGTGCCACCAGTGATTTCCGGGGGGGGTCCTACAATGAGCAGTTCTTC.

There are a few counts of this clonotype. The chain recombines TRBV29-1 with TRBJ2-5, with unresolved D. V was shortened by 8 bases and J by 4 bases, with 17 bases between the two germline ends. Germline V lookup: CDR1 SQVTM, CDR2 ANQGSEA. The CDR3 runs 13 residues. CDR3: CSIGRRAGETQYF. The CDR3 bases are TGCAGCATCGGCCGGCGTGCTGGAGAGACCCAGTACTTC.

This clonotype was found a few times. The chain links TRBV7-2 to TRBJ2-6; TRBD2 matches 14 bases. Per germline, CDR1 SGHTA and CDR2 FQGNSA. J lost 5 bases, V lost 4 bases, and 7 bases had no gene match. The length of the CDR3 is 18 residues. The CDR3 protein is CASSSGLAGVQRANVLTF. The CDR3 DNA follows: TGTGCCAGCAGCTCGGGACTAGCGGGGGTCCAGCGGGCCAACGTCCTGACTTTC.

To note about this clonotype: This clone may be a read error of a much larger clone one base away. This rearrangement joins TRBV12-3 or TRBV12-4 to TRBJ1-1, with TRBD1 matching 7 bases. The V gene end was trimmed by 6 bases and the J gene end by 3 bases; junction bases not matched to a gene: 10. The CDR3 runs to 15 residues. The CDR3 nucleotides are TGTGCCAGCAGACCGGAAACAGGGGCGGACACTGAAGCTTTCTTT. Amino acid sequence: CASRPETGADTEAFF.

This clonotype was found a few times. The chain employs TRBV20-1 and TRBJ2-3, with a tentative D call TRBD2 (5 bases). The CDR3 is 15 residues long. CDR1 is DFQATT, CDR2 SNEGSKA, per germline (reference sequence). The V end was cut by 4 bases, the J end by 2 bases, with 16 bases between. Written as DNA, the CDR3 is TGCAGTGCTAATCCCCAGCGGAAGTTCACAGATACGCAGTATTTT. This translates into CSANPQRKFTDTQYF.

Note on this clonotype: A much bigger clone sits one base away, suggesting this may be a read error. This chain connects TRBV7-6 to TRBJ1-2; TRBD1 is a possible D gene (6 bases). The CDR3 is 15 amino acids. The V gene lost 4 bases and the J gene lost 4 bases, with 16 bases spanning the gap. Germline assignment: CDR1 SGHVS and CDR2 FNYEAQ. In DNA form, the CDR3 reads TGTGCCAGCAGCTCGCCCGGGACATTAGGCTATGGCTACACCTTC. It encodes CASSSPGTLGYGYTF.

In its sample, this clonotype was seen a few times. As DNA, the CDR3 is TGTGCCAGCTCACCCTGGACGGTGGAACGCACTGAAGCTTTCTTT. Translated: CASSPWTVERTEAFF. The gene calls are TRBV18 and TRBJ1-1; D remains unclear. V was clipped by 3 bases and J by 4 bases, with 15 bases between them. CDR1 and CDR2 (germline): KGHSH, LQKENI. This CDR3 contains 15 residues.

This chain links TRBV15 with TRBJ2-7; D remains unclear. The J call is uncertain, as TRBJ2-5 better fits the DNA end. The V gene's germline CDR1 is LNHNV and CDR2 YYDKDF (reference sequence). The CDR3 runs 14 residues. The CDR3 reads CATSRDAAEETQYF. In DNA form, the CDR3 reads TGTGCCACCAGCAGAGACGCTGCGGAAGAGACCCAGTACTTC.

The chain joins TRBV20-1 to TRBJ2-1; the match to TRBD2 covers 11 bases. J lost 1 base, V lost 6 bases, and 11 bases had no gene match. The germline V gene has CDR1 DFQATT and CDR2 SNEGSKA (reference sequence). This CDR3 region has 17 residues. Written as DNA, the CDR3 is TGCAGTGCCAGCCCTAGCGGGAGGAGGAAGTCCTACAATGAGCAGTTCTTC. It codes for CSASPSGRRKSYNEQFF.

This clonotype showed up many times. J is TRBJ2-5 and V is TRBV6-5; possibly TRBD1 for D (5 bases). The CDR3 spans 13 residues. CDR1 is MNHEY and CDR2 is SVGAGI in the germline V gene. V was pared by 3 bases and J by 4 bases, with 9 bases between. CDR3 bases: TGTGCCAGCAGTTATGGGGCAGCAGAGACCCAGTACTTC. It yields the protein CASSYGAAETQYF.

This chain joins TRBV30 and TRBJ1-2, with 12 bases identical to TRBD1. Trimming took 5 bases from V and 4 from J; bases not matched to a gene: 2. Germline V gene lookup returns CDR1 GTSNPN and CDR2 SVGIG (reference sequence). This CDR3 comprises 13 residues. DNA for the CDR3: TGTGCCTGGGGGACAGGGGGCCTCTATGGCTACACCTTC. This translates into CAWGTGGLYGYTF.